The 26 T cell receptor beta chains in this list originate from one sample, sequenced in a study of PD-L1 blockade in urothelial cancer. TCRdb keeps only in-frame clones here, not all; method: immunoSEQ multiplex PCR. The profile shows 85,000 to 100,000 clones, roughly 90% of them singletons. The sequencing here drew on PBMCs, taken around atezolizumab (anti-PD-L1) treatment. Source of these receptors: a man in his 60s with urothelial cancer.

The genes are TRBV7-2 and TRBJ2-5; D remains unclear. V was cut by 3 bases and J by 5 bases, with 7 bases left in between. The CDR3 is 12 amino acids. Germline V CDR1 and CDR2: SGHTA, FQGNSA. CDR3 in DNA: TGTGCCAGCAGCTTCGGGTGGGAGACCCAGTACTTC. This codes for CASSFGWETQYF.

V gene TRBV6-5 combines with J gene TRBJ2-7, with 10 bases matching TRBD2. This CDR3 region has 13 residues. From germline, CDR1 is MNHEY and CDR2 SVGAGI. V lost 6 bases, J lost 4 bases, and 3 bases stayed unmatched. CDR3 sequence (DNA): TGTGCCAGCAGAGCTAGCGGGGGATACGAGCAGTACTTC. Its translation: CASRASGGYEQYF.

The chain joins TRBV29-1 to TRBJ2-1; 10 bases fit TRBD1. The CDR3 contains 12 residues. Germline V gene sequence: CDR1 SQVTM, CDR2 ANQGSEA. J was trimmed by 6 bases and V by 4 bases; bases with no gene match: 0. The CDR3 nucleotides read TGCAGCGTTGGGACAGGGGGCAATGAGCAGTTCTTC. It yields the protein CSVGTGGNEQFF.

This chain links TRBV5-4 with TRBJ1-1; 10 nucleotides line up with TRBD1. This CDR3 region has 13 residues. The trim removed 4 bases at V and 11 bases at J, leaving 8 bases unmatched. Germline V gene data show CDR1 as SGHNT and CDR2 as YYREEE (reference sequence). The DNA of the CDR3 is TGTGCCAGCAGCCAGACAGGGGGCAAAGGGGCTTTCTTT. This encodes CASSQTGGKGAFF.

J is TRBJ2-7 and V is TRBV4-1; D may be TRBD2 (6 bases). Germline-derived CDR1 and CDR2 are MGHRA and YSYEKL. CDR3 length: 16 residues. Trimming cost V 3 bases and J 0 bases, with 15 bases left between them. The DNA of the CDR3 is TGCGCCAGCAGCCAGGCCGGGACTGGGAGCTCCTACGAGCAGTACTTC. Its translation is CASSQAGTGSSYEQYF.

V and J are TRBV2 and TRBJ1-1; TRBD1 matches at 9 bases. J gave up 0 bases and V 6 bases, and 8 bases lay outside the gene matches. The germline CDR1 and CDR2 sequences are SNHLY and FYNNEI. This CDR3 contains 16 residues. The CDR3 DNA is TGTGCCAGCAGGGCTGACAGGGGGAGCATGAACACTGAAGCTTTCTTT. It specifies CASRADRGSMNTEAFF.

V usage is TRBV6-5 and J usage is TRBJ1-3, with TRBD1 matching over 10 bases. With 2 bases clipped from V and 4 bases from J, the junction kept 5 bases outside the gene matches. Per the germline V gene, CDR1 is MNHEY and CDR2 is SVGAGI. The CDR3 totals 16 residues. DNA for the CDR3: TGTGCCAGCAGTTACGGGACAGGGGCCTTAGGAAACACCATATATTTT. Its translation is CASSYGTGALGNTIYF.

The rearrangement joins TRBV5-6 to TRBJ2-2; the match to TRBD2 covers 13 bases. The CDR3 is made up of 18 amino acids. Unmatched junction bases numbered 8, after V lost 4 bases and J lost 2 bases. In germline, CDR1 is SGHDT, CDR2 YYEEEE. CDR3 nucleotides: TGTGCCAGCAGCGTACTACTAGCGGGGGGGATCAACACCGGGGAGCTGTTTTTT. Translating it yields CASSVLLAGGINTGELFF. Drawing the rest from reference TRBV5-6 and TRBJ2-2, the complete variable domain is DAGVTQSPTHLIKTRGQQVTLRCSPKSGHDTVSWYQQALGQGPQFIFQYYEEEERQRGNFPDRFSGHQFPNYSSELNVNALLLGDSALYLCASSVLLAGGINTGELFFGEGSRLTVL.

V usage is TRBV30 and J usage is TRBJ2-4; D may be TRBD2 (5 bases). V dropped 0 bases and J dropped 10 bases, with 13 bases sitting between them. In germline, CDR1 is GTSNPN, CDR2 SVGIG (reference sequence). The length of the CDR3 is 13 residues. CDR3 sequence: CAWSVRDLGIQYF. CDR3 coding DNA: TGTGCCTGGAGTGTACGGGATCTGGGGATTCAGTACTTC.

The chain carries TRBV11-2 and TRBJ2-7; 7 positions match TRBD1. This CDR3 spans 13 amino acids. CDR1 is SGHAT, CDR2 FQNNGV, per germline. V trimming: 5 bases; J trimming: 0 bases; junction bases outside the gene matches: 1. CDR3 DNA: TGTGCCAGCAGCAGGGGGCCCTCCTACGAGCAGTACTTC. Protein: CASSRGPSYEQYF.

This clone appeared once. The chain has TRBV6-5 and TRBJ2-2; TRBD1 aligns across 9 bases. With V trimmed by 2 bases and J by 7 bases, 5 bases remained unmatched. There are 15 residues in the CDR3. CDR1 is MNHEY and CDR2 is SVGAGI in the germline V gene. CDR3: CASSYAGDRVGELFF. The CDR3, as DNA: TGTGCCAGCAGTTACGCAGGGGACAGGGTCGGGGAGCTGTTTTTT.

V gene TRBV5-1 combines with J gene TRBJ2-7; 10 bases line up with TRBD1. The CDR3 sequence is 13 residues long. Germline assignment: CDR1 SGHRS and CDR2 YFSETQ. V dropped 4 bases and J dropped 4; count of bases not matched to a gene: 2. CDR3 sequence (DNA): TGCGCCAGCAGCGCGGACAGGGGGTACGAGCAGTACTTC. Translating it yields CASSADRGYEQYF.

The V and J genes are TRBV18 and TRBJ1-3; 9 bases line up with TRBD1. Germline CDR1 KGHSH, CDR2 LQKENI. V was pared by 3 bases and J by 7 bases, with 7 bases of the junction left unmatched. The CDR3 consists of 15 residues. CDR3 nucleotide sequence: TGTGCCAGCTCACCGGTTATGGACAGGGGTAACACCATATATTTT. It specifies CASSPVMDRGNTIYF.

This clone was seen once. J is TRBJ2-2 and V is TRBV2; a possible D gene is TRBD1 (6 bases). The CDR3 runs to 14 residues. Germline loops: CDR1 SNHLY, CDR2 FYNNEI. V was pared by 4 bases and J by 6 bases, with 12 bases between. Here the CDR3 reads CASSGSRGSGELFF. The DNA for the CDR3 is TGTGCCAGCAGTGGATCCAGGGGCTCCGGGGAGCTGTTTTTT.

The chain joins TRBV29-1 to TRBJ2-7, with 7 bases identical to TRBD1. This CDR3 comprises 15 residues. V lost 7 bases, J lost 2 bases, and 14 bases stayed unmatched. The germline CDR1 and CDR2 sequences are SQVTM and ANQGSEA. CDR3 nucleotides: TGCAGCGGACGCAGTGGGACAGATCTAACCTACGAGCAGTACTTC. This sequence encodes CSGRSGTDLTYEQYF.

V is TRBV6-1 and J is TRBJ2-2; a weak D match, TRBD2 (5 bases). CDR1 is MNHNS and CDR2 is SASEGT in the germline V gene. This CDR3 has 15 amino acids. The V end was cut by 4 bases, the J end by 7 bases, with 16 bases between. CDR3 coding DNA: TGTGCCAGCAGTGTCTCCTTTAGTGGAGGCGGGGAGCTGTTTTTT. Protein: CASSVSFSGGGELFF.

The J gene is TRBJ2-2, the V gene TRBV4-3, with 8 positions matching TRBD2. Germline CDR1 is LGHNA and CDR2 is YSLEER. CDR3 length: 16 amino acids. The J segment lost 5 bases and the V segment lost 3 bases, leaving 8 bases of the junction unmatched. The CDR3 protein is CASSHTGGSATGELFF. The CDR3 DNA sequence: TGCGCCAGCAGCCATACGGGGGGGAGCGCTACCGGGGAGCTGTTTTTT.

The chain employs TRBV15 and TRBJ1-4; 9 bases map to TRBD1. CDR1 is LNHNV and CDR2 is YYDKDF in the germline V gene (reference sequence). This CDR3 comprises 15 residues. J gave up 8 bases and V 3 bases, and 7 bases lay outside the gene matches. The DNA for the CDR3 is TGTGCCACCAGCAGGGACAGGGGAGTGGGGGAAAAACTGTTTTTT. It translates to CATSRDRGVGEKLFF.

The chain is built from TRBV7-6 and TRBJ1-1; no firm D call. CDR1 is SGHVS, CDR2 FNYEAQ, per germline. V gave up 7 bases and J gave up 5 bases, with 11 bases separating them. CDR3 size: 12 residues. CDR3 DNA: TGTGCCAGCAAAGGTTGGAGAACTGAAGCTTTCTTT. Translation gives CASKGWRTEAFF.

This rearrangement joins TRBV5-1 to TRBJ2-1, with 9 bases that match TRBD2. The CDR3 has 19 residues. Germline loops: CDR1 SGHRS, CDR2 YFSETQ. Germline trimming cut 0 bases from V and 3 bases from J; bases unmatched to any gene: 13. CDR3 coding DNA: TGCGCCAGCAGCTTGGAGATTAGCGGGGGCCGTAGGCTCTACAATGAGCAGTTCTTC. Protein sequence: CASSLEISGGRRLYNEQFF.

The gene calls are TRBV4-3 and TRBJ2-5; 11 nucleotides agree with TRBD1. The germline V gene has CDR1 LGHNA and CDR2 YSLEER. This CDR3 spans 15 amino acids. V lost 4 bases, J lost 5 bases, and 6 bases stayed unmatched. This CDR3 reads CASSRRGQGAETQYF. CDR3 DNA: TGCGCCAGCAGCCGGCGAGGACAGGGGGCCGAGACCCAGTACTTC.

This clone appeared once. The chain carries TRBV30 and TRBJ1-2, with D unclear. Between the trimmed V and J ends, which lost 5 bases and 8 bases, there was a span of 18 bases. The CDR3 is 13 residues long. Per germline, CDR1 GTSNPN and CDR2 SVGIG (reference sequence). The CDR3 DNA is TGTGCCTGGGGACTAACAAGAATCATCGGCTACACCTTC. This translates into CAWGLTRIIGYTF.

The chain is built from TRBV4-3 and TRBJ2-7, with 7 nucleotides matching TRBD1. V trimming: 3 bases; J trimming: 5 bases; junction bases outside the gene matches: 13. This CDR3 is 16 amino acids long. CDR1 is LGHNA, CDR2 YSLEER, per germline. Here the CDR3 DNA reads TGCGCCAGCAGCCAGGACCCACAGGGGTTTGGAAACGAGCAGTACTTC. The encoded protein is CASSQDPQGFGNEQYF.

The V call is TRBV7-6, the J call TRBJ2-5, with D possibly being TRBD1 (5 bases). This CDR3 region has 14 residues. Germline loops: CDR1 SGHVS, CDR2 FNYEAQ. Trimming pared 4 bases from V and 1 base from J, leaving 10 bases between. In nucleotides, the CDR3 is TGTGCCAGCAGCTACCAGGGTAGCCAAGAGACCCAGTACTTC. The encoded protein is CASSYQGSQETQYF.

The CDR3 loop reads CASSPDSPYEQYF. CDR3 bases: TGTGCCAGCAGCCCGGACAGTCCCTACGAGCAGTACTTC. V gene TRBV5-6 combines with J gene TRBJ2-7, with D maybe TRBD1 (6 bases). Germline loops: CDR1 SGHDT, CDR2 YYEEEE. This CDR3 spans 13 amino acids. Trimming took off 4 bases at V and 2 bases at J, with 10 bases between the two ends.

The V gene is TRBV6-5, the J gene TRBJ2-7, with D possibly TRBD2 on 6 matching bases. Germline loops: CDR1 MNHEY, CDR2 SVGAGI. Between the trimmed V and J ends, which lost 1 base and 1 base, there was a span of 8 bases. The CDR3 has 14 residues. The CDR3 DNA reads TGTGCCAGCAGTTACTACGGAGGGTCCTACGAGCAGTACTTC. Translated, it gives CASSYYGGSYEQYF.